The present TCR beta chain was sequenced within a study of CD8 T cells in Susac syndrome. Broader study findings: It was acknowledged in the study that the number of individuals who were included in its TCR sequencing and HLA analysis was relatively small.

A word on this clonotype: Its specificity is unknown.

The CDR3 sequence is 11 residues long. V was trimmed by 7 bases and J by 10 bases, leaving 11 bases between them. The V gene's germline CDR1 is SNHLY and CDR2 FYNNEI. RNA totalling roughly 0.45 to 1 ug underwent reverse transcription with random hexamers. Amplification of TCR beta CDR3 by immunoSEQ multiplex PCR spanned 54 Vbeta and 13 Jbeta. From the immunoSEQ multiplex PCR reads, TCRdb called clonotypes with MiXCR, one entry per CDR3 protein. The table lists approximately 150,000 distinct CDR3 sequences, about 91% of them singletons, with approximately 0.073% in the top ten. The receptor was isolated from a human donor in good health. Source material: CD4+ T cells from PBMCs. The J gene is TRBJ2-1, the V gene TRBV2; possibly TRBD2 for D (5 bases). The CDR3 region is CASNGLGEQFF. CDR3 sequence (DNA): TGTGCCAGCAATGGACTGGGAGAGCAGTTCTTC.